Listed below are T cell receptor beta chains from one sample, sequenced in a study of T cell clonotyping in hematopoietic cell transplantation. Profiling relied on immunoSEQ multiplex PCR, and the TCRdb table lists in-frame clones only, not all of them. This table has roughly 13,000 clones, about 60% appearing once. The material sequenced was PBMCs. These receptors came from a human donor who either received an allogeneic hematopoietic cell transplant for a myeloid malignancy or was a related donor (not recorded which). Some clones in this sample may be carry-over from other donors' samples. Each CDR3 is given with its conserved first and last residue. A D gene is named only where the DNA matches it firmly. Not all rows give a size; the values are once, few, many and, for expanded clones, a class.

j_gene: TRBJ1-5
d_gene: NA
v_gene: TRBV28
abundance: few
CDR3nt: TGTGCCAGCTGGGGCAGAAATCAGCCCCAGCATTTT
CDR3aa: CASWGRNQPQHF

j_gene: TRBJ1-2
d_gene: NA
v_gene: TRBV4-3
abundance: NA
CDR3nt: TGCGCCAGCAGCCAAGACCTGGGCGCGGGCTATGGCTACACCTTC
CDR3aa: CASSQDLGAGYGYTF

j_gene: TRBJ1-4
d_gene: NA
v_gene: TRBV30
abundance: NA
CDR3nt: TGTGCCTGGAGTGTATTGGGTGGGGAAAAACTGTTTTTT
CDR3aa: CAWSVLGGEKLFF

j_gene: TRBJ2-5
d_gene: TRBD2
v_gene: TRBV10-2
abundance: NA
CDR3nt: TGCGCCAGCAGTGCTCTAGCGGGGTCCGGAGAGACCCAGTACTTC
CDR3aa: CASSALAGSGETQYF

j_gene: TRBJ2-7
d_gene: TRBD2
v_gene: TRBV4-3
abundance: NA
CDR3nt: TGCGCCAGCAGCCCGGGACTAGCATCGACGGGGTGGGAGCAGTACTTC
CDR3aa: CASSPGLASTGWEQYF

j_gene: TRBJ2-5
d_gene: NA
v_gene: TRBV2
abundance: few
CDR3nt: TGTGCCAGCAGTGAATGGGAACAGGACCAAGAGACCCAGTACTTC
CDR3aa: CASSEWEQDQETQYF

j_gene: TRBJ2-5
d_gene: TRBD1
v_gene: TRBV9
abundance: NA
CDR3nt: TGTGCCAGCAGCGTCGACAGGGGGTCGGGGGTGGCCCAGTACTTC
CDR3aa: CASSVDRGSGVAQYF

j_gene: TRBJ2-7
d_gene: TRBD1
v_gene: TRBV19
abundance: NA
CDR3nt: TGTGCCAGTACCCGACAGGGGGTGTACGAGCAGTACTTC
CDR3aa: CASTRQGVYEQYF

j_gene: TRBJ1-6
d_gene: NA
v_gene: TRBV6-5
abundance: NA
CDR3nt: TGTGCCAGCAGTTTGACTAATTCACCCCTCCACTTT
CDR3aa: CASSLTNSPLHF

j_gene: TRBJ2-7
d_gene: NA
v_gene: TRBV5-6
abundance: NA
CDR3nt: TGTGCCAGCAGCTTGACATACGAGCAGTACTTC
CDR3aa: CASSLTYEQYF

j_gene: TRBJ1-5
d_gene: NA
v_gene: TRBV30
abundance: NA
CDR3nt: TGTGCCTGGTCGACGGGTAACAATCAGCCCCAGCATTTT
CDR3aa: CAWSTGNNQPQHF

j_gene: TRBJ2-7
d_gene: NA
v_gene: TRBV29-1
abundance: NA
CDR3nt: TGCAGCGTAGTGACAGACTACGAGCAGTACTTC
CDR3aa: CSVVTDYEQYF

j_gene: TRBJ2-5
d_gene: TRBD2
v_gene: TRBV30
abundance: few
CDR3nt: TGTGCCTTCAGGACTAGCGGGGTCGGGACCCAGTACTTC
CDR3aa: CAFRTSGVGTQYF

j_gene: TRBJ1-1
d_gene: NA
v_gene: TRBV11-3
abundance: few
CDR3nt: TGTGCCAGCAGCCTTACCACCAAAACTGAAGCTTTCTTT
CDR3aa: CASSLTTKTEAFF

j_gene: TRBJ2-5
d_gene: NA
v_gene: TRBV19
abundance: NA
CDR3nt: TGTGCCAGTAGTATGGGGCTAGTTCAAGAGACCCAGTACTTC
CDR3aa: CASSMGLVQETQYF

j_gene: TRBJ2-7
d_gene: NA
v_gene: TRBV4-3
abundance: NA
CDR3nt: TGCGCCAGCAGTCAAGTTGGCGGAGGAGGCGAGCAGTACTTC
CDR3aa: CASSQVGGGGEQYF

j_gene: TRBJ2-1
d_gene: TRBD1
v_gene: TRBV5-4
abundance: once
CDR3nt: TGTGCCAGCAGCTTATACCCGGGACAGTTCTACAATGAGCAGTTCTTC
CDR3aa: CASSLYPGQFYNEQFF

j_gene: TRBJ2-5
d_gene: NA
v_gene: TRBV2
abundance: few
CDR3nt: TGTGCCAGCAGGGACACCGTCGGAGAGACCCAGTACTTC
CDR3aa: CASRDTVGETQYF

j_gene: TRBJ1-1
d_gene: TRBD1
v_gene: TRBV7-6
abundance: NA
CDR3nt: TGTGCCAGCAGCGCCGGGACAGATGAAGCTTTCTTT
CDR3aa: CASSAGTDEAFF

j_gene: TRBJ2-3
d_gene: NA
v_gene: TRBV25-1
abundance: NA
CDR3nt: TGTGCCAGCAGTGGCCCGACCGGGACAGATACGCAGTATTTT
CDR3aa: CASSGPTGTDTQYF

j_gene: TRBJ2-1
d_gene: NA
v_gene: TRBV5-6
abundance: NA
CDR3nt: TGTGCCAGCAGCTTGGGCGGACAGTTGAATGAGCAGTTCTTC
CDR3aa: CASSLGGQLNEQFF

j_gene: TRBJ1-1
d_gene: NA
v_gene: TRBV9
abundance: NA
CDR3nt: TGTGCCAGCAGCCCCCGGGGTAACGGGAACACTGAAGCTTTCTTT
CDR3aa: CASSPRGNGNTEAFF

j_gene: TRBJ2-7
d_gene: TRBD2
v_gene: TRBV28
abundance: NA
CDR3nt: TGTGCCAGCAGGGCTACTAGCGGAACCTACGAGCAGTACTTC
CDR3aa: CASRATSGTYEQYF

j_gene: TRBJ1-4
d_gene: NA
v_gene: TRBV4-1
abundance: NA
CDR3nt: TGCGCCAGCAGCCAAGCCCCCCGGAATCCAGGGGAAAAACTGTTTTTT
CDR3aa: CASSQAPRNPGEKLFF

j_gene: TRBJ1-2
d_gene: NA
v_gene: TRBV25-1
abundance: few
CDR3nt: TGTGCCAGCGGACCTCTAGGGGGTGTGGACTATGGCTACACCTTC
CDR3aa: CASGPLGGVDYGYTF

j_gene: TRBJ2-7
d_gene: NA
v_gene: TRBV7-6
abundance: NA
CDR3nt: TGTGCCAGCAGCTTAGGGCAGAACTCCTACGAGCAGTACTTC
CDR3aa: CASSLGQNSYEQYF

j_gene: TRBJ1-1
d_gene: TRBD1
v_gene: TRBV28
abundance: NA
CDR3nt: TGTGCCAGCAGCTACCTGACAGGGGGCACTGAAGCTTTCTTT
CDR3aa: CASSYLTGGTEAFF

j_gene: TRBJ1-2
d_gene: NA
v_gene: TRBV29-1
abundance: NA
CDR3nt: TGCAGCGTTGCTCGGATCGACTATGGCTACACCTTC
CDR3aa: CSVARIDYGYTF

j_gene: TRBJ2-1
d_gene: NA
v_gene: TRBV27
abundance: NA
CDR3nt: TGTGCCAGCAGTTTCGGAAGTAGAGTCGACTACAATGAGCAGTTCTTC
CDR3aa: CASSFGSRVDYNEQFF

j_gene: TRBJ2-3
d_gene: TRBD2
v_gene: TRBV29-1
abundance: NA
CDR3nt: TGCAGCGTAAGGACTAGGCCCACAGATACGCAGTATTTT
CDR3aa: CSVRTRPTDTQYF

j_gene: TRBJ2-7
d_gene: NA
v_gene: TRBV7-2
abundance: NA
CDR3nt: TGTGCCAGCAGCTTAGCCAGGGCGATAACCTCCTACGAGCAGTACTTC
CDR3aa: CASSLARAITSYEQYF

j_gene: TRBJ2-1
d_gene: NA
v_gene: TRBV10-3
abundance: NA
CDR3nt: TGTGCCATCAGCGGGACACCCGGGGGGAGGGAGCAGTTCTTC
CDR3aa: CAISGTPGGREQFF

j_gene: TRBJ2-5
d_gene: TRBD2
v_gene: TRBV5-1
abundance: NA
CDR3nt: TGCGCCAGCAGTTCGTTAGCGGGGGGGCTCGAGACCCAGTACTTC
CDR3aa: CASSSLAGGLETQYF

j_gene: TRBJ2-3
d_gene: NA
v_gene: TRBV14
abundance: few
CDR3nt: TGTGCCAGCAGCCAAGTTGGGGATACGCAGTATTTT
CDR3aa: CASSQVGDTQYF

j_gene: TRBJ1-2
d_gene: NA
v_gene: TRBV5-4
abundance: once
CDR3nt: TGTGCCAGCAACGGCCCCTATGGCTACACCTTC
CDR3aa: CASNGPYGYTF

j_gene: TRBJ1-5
d_gene: NA
v_gene: TRBV6-1
abundance: NA
CDR3nt: TGTGCCAGCAATGAAGGGGAGGAGGGTCATCAGCCCCAGCATTTT
CDR3aa: CASNEGEEGHQPQHF

j_gene: TRBJ1-6
d_gene: NA
v_gene: TRBV6-5
abundance: NA
CDR3nt: TGTGCCAGCAGTTCTGCTCGTGGCAGGGGATATTCACCCCTCCACTTT
CDR3aa: CASSSARGRGYSPLHF

j_gene: TRBJ2-1
d_gene: TRBD2
v_gene: TRBV5-1
abundance: NA
CDR3nt: TGCGCCAGCAGACCAACTAGCGGGGGCTACAATGAGCAGTTCTTC
CDR3aa: CASRPTSGGYNEQFF

j_gene: TRBJ1-4
d_gene: NA
v_gene: TRBV30
abundance: NA
CDR3nt: TGTGCCTGGAGCCGCAGGGAGGCCGGAGAAAAACTGTTTTTT
CDR3aa: CAWSRREAGEKLFF

j_gene: TRBJ1-6
d_gene: TRBD1
v_gene: TRBV10-3
abundance: once
CDR3nt: TGTGCCATCAGAAGGACAGGGATGAATAATTCACCCCTCCACTTT
CDR3aa: CAIRRTGMNNSPLHF

j_gene: TRBJ2-5
d_gene: NA
v_gene: TRBV7-2
abundance: NA
CDR3nt: TGTGCCAGCAGCCCCGGGAACCAAGAGACCCAGTACTTC
CDR3aa: CASSPGNQETQYF

j_gene: TRBJ2-7
d_gene: TRBD1
v_gene: TRBV5-1
abundance: NA
CDR3nt: TGCGCCAGCAGCTTGGGGACAGGGGCAGGCGAGCAGTACTTC
CDR3aa: CASSLGTGAGEQYF

j_gene: TRBJ2-5
d_gene: TRBD1
v_gene: TRBV19
abundance: once
CDR3nt: TGTGCCAGTAGTACTACCGGGACAGGGCGGGAGACCCAGTACTTC
CDR3aa: CASSTTGTGRETQYF

j_gene: TRBJ2-2
d_gene: NA
v_gene: TRBV19
abundance: few
CDR3nt: TGTGCCAGTAGTCCGGGAAGGGGCCGCACCGGGGAGCTGTTTTTT
CDR3aa: CASSPGRGRTGELFF